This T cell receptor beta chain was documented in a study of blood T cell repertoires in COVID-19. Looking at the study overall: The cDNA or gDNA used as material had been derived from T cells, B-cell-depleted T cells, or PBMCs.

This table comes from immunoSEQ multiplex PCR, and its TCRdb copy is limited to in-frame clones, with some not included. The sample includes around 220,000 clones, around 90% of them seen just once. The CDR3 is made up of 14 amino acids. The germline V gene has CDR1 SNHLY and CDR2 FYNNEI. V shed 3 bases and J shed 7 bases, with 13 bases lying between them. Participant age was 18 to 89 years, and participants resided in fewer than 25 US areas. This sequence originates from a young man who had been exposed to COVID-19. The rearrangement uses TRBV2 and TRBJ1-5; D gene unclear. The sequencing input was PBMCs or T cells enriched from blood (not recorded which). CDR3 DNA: TGTGCCAGCAGTGAGTCCCGGGGTGGGCAGCCCCAGCATTTT. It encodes CASSESRGGQPQHF.